The 31 T cell receptor beta chains in this list originate from one sample, sequenced in a study. TCRdb passed the 5' RACE reads through MiXCR, listing each CDR3 protein once. The sample consists of roughly 40,000 distinct CDR3 sequences, 29% of them appearing once. Sequencing was performed on memory CD4+ T cells sorted from a lymph node. The subset denotes: memory CD4+ T cells, CD4+CD45RO+CD25-. All receptors derive from a female donor with breast cancer.

The chain couples TRBV28 to TRBJ2-7; a possible D gene is TRBD1 (5 bases). The V gene lost 2 bases and the J gene lost 6 bases, with 8 bases spanning the gap. Germline CDR1 and CDR2: MDHEN and SYDVKM. CDR3 length: 12 amino acids. The CDR3 sequence: CASSLPGREQYF. The CDR3 nucleotides are TGTGCCAGCAGTTTACCAGGGCGCGAGCAGTACTTC.

The chain employs TRBV7-9 and TRBJ2-7, with TRBD1 matching 7 bases. The ends lost 0 bases at V and 6 bases at J; junction bases unmatched: 8. The CDR3 is 15 amino acids. Looked up from germline, CDR1 is SEHNR and CDR2 is FQNEAQ (reference sequence). CDR3 in DNA: TGTGCCAGCAGCTTAGCGGGGCAGGGGGTCACCGAGCAGTACTTC. Its translation is CASSLAGQGVTEQYF.

Notes on this clonotype: This may come from a read error, since a much larger clone is one base off. CDR3 in DNA: TGTGCCAGCAAAGGGACAGGGGTCGAGACCCAGTACTTC. Translation gives CASKGTGVETQYF. The rearrangement links TRBV12-3 or TRBV12-4 to TRBJ2-5; TRBD1 agrees at 10 bases. The length of the CDR3 is 13 residues. Trimming removed 7 bases from V and 5 bases from J; junction bases left unmatched: 4.

There are a few counts of this clonotype. The chain employs TRBV6-2 or TRBV6-3 and TRBJ2-3; TRBD2 matches 12 bases. The V gene's germline CDR1 is MNHEY and CDR2 SVGEGT. Trimming cost V 1 base and J 0 bases; bases outside gene matches: 14. This CDR3 is 21 amino acids long. DNA for the CDR3: TGTGCCAGCAGTTACTTTCTTCGACTAGCGGGAGATGGTCCCAGCACAGATACGCAGTATTTT. It translates to CASSYFLRLAGDGPSTDTQYF.

This chain connects TRBV7-2 to TRBJ2-7, with D maybe TRBD2 (5 bases). The V and J ends lost 3 bases and 1 base respectively, with 10 bases between them. The CDR3 totals 14 residues. Germline V lookup: CDR1 SGHTA, CDR2 FQGNSA. CDR3 DNA: TGTGCCAGCAGCTTCGACCCGGGGTCCTACGAGCAGTACTTC. Translated: CASSFDPGSYEQYF.

The chain is built from TRBV6-2 or TRBV6-3 and TRBJ2-7; D is unresolved. Looked up from germline, CDR1 is MNHEY and CDR2 is SVGEGT. V was pared by 2 bases and J by 2 bases, with 7 bases between. There are 13 residues in the CDR3. DNA of the CDR3: TGTGCCAGCAGTTACCTCGCAACCTACGAGCAGTACTTC. Protein product: CASSYLATYEQYF.

Worth noting for this clonotype: One end of the junction does not line up with germline, which may come from a read error. The gene calls are TRBV4-1 and TRBJ2-1, with 13 nucleotides matching TRBD2. The CDR3 length is 21 residues. Germline V lookup: CDR1 MGHRA, CDR2 YSYEKL. CDR3 DNA: TGCGCCTGCAGCCTCAAGGAGGGGACTAGCGGGACCCTGGGTTCCTACAATGAGCAGTTCTTC. Protein sequence: CACSLKEGTSGTLGSYNEQFF.

This clonotype was observed a few times. The V call is TRBV24-1, the J call TRBJ2-3, with D tentatively TRBD1 (5 bases). CDR3 length: 14 residues. Germline V lookup: CDR1 KGHDR, CDR2 SFDVKD. Trimming pared 5 bases from V and 1 base from J, leaving 9 bases between. The CDR3 is CATSVQGGTDTQYF. As DNA, the CDR3 is TGTGCCACCAGTGTTCAGGGCGGCACAGATACGCAGTATTTT.

The chain is built from TRBV6-5 and TRBJ1-3; no reliable D call. CDR1 and CDR2 (germline): MNHEY, SVGAGI. The CDR3 contains 14 residues. The V gene lost 2 bases and the J gene lost 6 bases, with 11 bases spanning the gap. In DNA, the CDR3 is TGTGCCAGCAGTTACAACCGAGAACTAAACACCATATATTTT. It specifies CASSYNRELNTIYF.

This clonotype has only a few counts. This chain joins TRBV20-1 and TRBJ1-2, with D unresolved. The V gene's germline CDR1 is DFQATT and CDR2 SNEGSKA (reference sequence). The V and J ends lost 4 bases and 6 bases respectively, with 15 bases between them. This CDR3 is built from 13 residues. The CDR3 here is CSATTDGRDGYTF. The CDR3 DNA is TGCAGTGCTACCACTGATGGGCGGGATGGCTACACCTTC.

The chain has TRBV5-6 and TRBJ2-7; TRBD1 matches 9 bases. The CDR3 loop spans 16 amino acids. CDR1 is SGHDT, CDR2 YYEEEE, per germline. V trimming: 3 bases; J trimming: 6 bases; junction bases outside the gene matches: 13. The CDR3 DNA sequence: TGTGCCAGCAGCTCGTTGTATGCGGGACAGGGAGGCGAGCAGTACTTC. Translated: CASSSLYAGQGGEQYF.

The table lists this clonotype with a few counts. The chain carries TRBV3-1 and TRBJ1-1; unclear D gene. Germline V gives CDR1 LGHDT, CDR2 YNNKEL (reference sequence). V shed 1 base and J shed 8 bases, with 8 bases lying between them. The CDR3 totals 12 residues. The CDR3 is CASSQASREAFF. For the CDR3, the DNA is TGTGCCAGCAGCCAAGCAAGCCGCGAAGCTTTCTTT.

This clonotype appeared a single time. A much larger clone sits a single nucleotide away, making a read error possible. V is TRBV12-3 or TRBV12-4 and J is TRBJ2-1; TRBD2 aligns across 11 bases. This CDR3 is 15 amino acids long. Written as DNA, the CDR3 is TGTGCCGGCAGGTCGGGGACTAGCGGTTACAATGAGCAGTTCTTC. It yields the protein CAGRSGTSGYNEQFF.

The CDR3 reads CASSPFGAGETQYF. As DNA, the CDR3 is TGTGCCAGCAGCCCCTTCGGGGCAGGAGAGACCCAGTACTTC. The chain recombines TRBV7-2 with TRBJ2-5; either TRBD1 or TRBD2 may supply D (5 bases each). The CDR3 covers 14 residues. Germline CDR1 is SGHTA and CDR2 is FQGNSA. V lost 5 bases and J 4 bases, leaving 14 bases between the germline ends. The variable domain in full, with the rest retrieved from reference TRBV7-2 and TRBJ2-5, is GAGVSQSPSNKVTEKGKDVELRCDPISGHTALYWYRQSLGQGLEFLIYFQGNSAPDKSGLPSDRFSAERTGGSVSTLTIQRTQQEDSAVYLCASSPFGAGETQYFGPGTRLLVL.

The chain has TRBV5-1 and TRBJ1-2, with D perhaps matching TRBD1 (5 bases). Trimming took 4 bases from V and 7 from J, leaving 14 bases between them. Germline lookup yields CDR1 SGHRS and CDR2 YFSETQ. CDR3 length: 13 residues. The CDR3, as DNA: TGCGCCAGCAGCCCCACAGGAATGGGTGGCTACACCTTC. Its translation is CASSPTGMGGYTF.

The gene calls are TRBV18 and TRBJ1-4, with no clear D. V was trimmed by 2 bases and J by 0 bases, leaving 4 bases between them. CDR1 is KGHSH, CDR2 LQKENI, per germline. The CDR3 has 14 amino acids. The CDR3, as DNA: TGTGCCAGCTCACCAGGGTCAACTAATGAAAAACTGTTTTTT. This encodes CASSPGSTNEKLFF.

About this clonotype: Being one base from a much bigger clone, this may be a read error. This chain links TRBV7-3 with TRBJ2-3, with D perhaps matching TRBD2 (6 bases). Germline CDR1 is SGHTA and CDR2 is FQGTGA. The V end was cut by 1 base, the J end by 5 bases, with 13 bases between. This CDR3 is 15 amino acids long. The CDR3 here is CASSLNTGRQDTQYF. CDR3 sequence (DNA): TGTGCCAGCAGCTTAAATACGGGGAGGCAAGATACGCAGTATTTT.

The chain is built from TRBV20-1 and TRBJ1-6, with 8 bases aligning to TRBD1. Germline V lookup: CDR1 DFQATT, CDR2 SNEGSKA (reference sequence). The CDR3 is 15 residues long. V was pared by 3 bases and J by 6 bases, with 7 bases of the junction left unmatched. Here the CDR3 reads CSASDRDRPNSPLHF. In DNA, the CDR3 is TGCAGTGCTAGCGACCGGGACAGGCCTAATTCACCCCTCCACTTT.

The table lists this clonotype with many counts. This chain joins TRBV5-1 and TRBJ2-5; D might be TRBD2 (6 bases). Germline lookup yields CDR1 SGHRS and CDR2 YFSETQ. V was pared by 6 bases and J by 5 bases, with 20 bases between. The CDR3 loop spans 15 amino acids. The CDR3 sequence is CASISGADYRETQYF. CDR3 in DNA: TGCGCCAGCATCAGTGGGGCGGACTATCGGGAGACCCAGTACTTC.

The chain links TRBV27 to TRBJ1-1; possibly TRBD1 for D (6 bases). The V and J ends lost 3 bases and 5 bases respectively, with 13 bases between them. The V gene's germline CDR1 is MNHEY and CDR2 SMNVEV (reference sequence). The CDR3 is 14 residues long. The CDR3: CASSFQGKRTEAFF. For the CDR3, the DNA is TGTGCCAGCAGTTTTCAGGGGAAAAGGACTGAAGCTTTCTTT.

This clonotype has only a few counts. V is TRBV20-1 and J is TRBJ2-7, with D unresolved. V was shortened by 6 bases and J by 2 bases, with 17 bases between the two germline ends. Germline values: CDR1 DFQATT, CDR2 SNEGSKA (reference sequence). This CDR3 has 14 residues. CDR3 sequence: CSAPYPNPTYEQYF. CDR3 DNA sequence: TGCAGTGCCCCCTACCCCAATCCGACCTACGAGCAGTACTTC.

This chain joins TRBV27 and TRBJ2-7; TRBD2 agrees at 15 bases. From germline, CDR1 is MNHEY and CDR2 SMNVEV (reference sequence). The CDR3 runs 16 residues. Trimming removed 7 bases from V and 4 bases from J; junction bases left unmatched: 8. The CDR3 bases are TGTGCCAGCAAAATCTGGACTAGCGGGAGGGGATACGAGCAGTACTTC. Translating gives CASKIWTSGRGYEQYF.

This clonotype was observed at least ten times. This chain's CDR3 is CASSRGQDRGTQYF. CDR3 bases: TGCGCCAGCAGCCGAGGACAGGACAGGGGGACCCAGTACTTC. This chain connects TRBV5-1 to TRBJ2-5; TRBD1 matches 9 bases. Unmatched junction bases numbered 8, after V lost 4 bases and J lost 7 bases. Germline V CDR1 and CDR2: SGHRS, YFSETQ. The CDR3 totals 14 residues.

This clonotype has more than one count but fewer than ten. The rearrangement uses TRBV20-1 and TRBJ2-1; 8 nucleotides match TRBD2. Per the germline V gene, CDR1 is DFQATT and CDR2 is SNEGSKA (reference sequence). The CDR3 covers 14 residues. V lost 6 bases and J lost 3; bases outside the gene matches: 7. The CDR3 here is CSAGAGTSYNEQFF. The CDR3 coding sequence is TGCAGTGCGGGAGCCGGGACTAGCTACAATGAGCAGTTCTTC.

This clonotype was seen only once. The genes are TRBV5-1 and TRBJ2-3; TRBD2 matches 10 bases. The CDR3 extends over 16 amino acids. Trimming removed 2 bases from V and 2 bases from J; junction bases left unmatched: 5. Germline lookup yields CDR1 SGHRS and CDR2 YFSETQ. The CDR3 protein is CASSFRTSGATDTQYF. CDR3 DNA: TGCGCCAGCAGCTTCCGGACTAGCGGAGCCACAGATACGCAGTATTTT.

CDR3: CASSYSGTGERYEQYF. The CDR3, as DNA: TGCGCCAGCAGCTATTCCGGGACAGGGGAAAGGTACGAGCAGTACTTC. The chain carries TRBV5-1 and TRBJ2-7; 10 bases match TRBD1. The germline V gene encodes CDR1 SGHRS and CDR2 YFSETQ. The CDR3 sequence is 16 residues long. Losses at the gene ends were 3 bases for V and 4 bases for J; bases not matched to a gene: 10. The full variable domain, completed using reference TRBV5-1 and TRBJ2-7, is KAGVTQTPRYLIKTRGQQVTLSCSPISGHRSVSWYQQTPGQGLQFLFEYFSETQRNKGNFPGRFSGRQFSNSRSEMNVSTLELGDSALYLCASSYSGTGERYEQYFGPGTRLTVT.

The gene calls are TRBV7-2 and TRBJ2-7; 7 bases align to TRBD2. The V segment lost 0 bases and the J segment 6 bases; nucleotides outside the gene matches: 8. CDR3 length: 15 amino acids. Germline V CDR1 and CDR2: SGHTA, FQGNSA. The CDR3 is CASSLASETSLEQYF. CDR3 sequence (DNA): TGTGCCAGCAGCTTAGCCTCAGAGACTAGCCTCGAGCAGTACTTC.

This clonotype has a handful of counts. The chain has TRBV7-3 and TRBJ1-1, with unresolved D. The CDR3 consists of 13 residues. Germline V gene sequence: CDR1 SGHTA, CDR2 FQGTGA. The V end was cut by 0 bases, the J end by 4 bases, with 6 bases between. CDR3 protein: CASSLTPVTEAFF. The CDR3 region has the DNA TGTGCCAGCAGCTTAACGCCAGTCACTGAAGCTTTCTTT.

V usage is TRBV25-1 and J usage is TRBJ2-3; tentatively, D is TRBD2 (5 bases). CDR3 length: 15 amino acids. V lost 1 base and J lost 2, with 10 bases in between. The V gene's germline CDR1 is MGHDK and CDR2 SYGVNS. CDR3 DNA: TGTGCCAGCAGTGAATTTAGGGAGCACACAGATACGCAGTATTTT. Translation gives CASSEFREHTDTQYF.

This clonotype has only a few counts. The chain employs TRBV20-1 and TRBJ2-7; D gene unclear. Trimming removed 3 bases at V and 2 bases at J, with 8 bases between. There are 12 residues in the CDR3. The V gene's germline CDR1 is DFQATT and CDR2 SNEGSKA (reference sequence). The CDR3 loop reads CSASFPPYEQYF. The CDR3, as DNA: TGCAGTGCTAGTTTCCCCCCCTACGAGCAGTACTTC.

In this sample, this clonotype turned up a few times. This chain links TRBV10-2 with TRBJ2-1; D perhaps matches TRBD1 (5 bases). This CDR3 comprises 17 residues. Germline CDR1 WSHSY, CDR2 SAAADI. V lost 0 bases and J lost 5, with 17 bases in between. The CDR3 here is CASSESKGVSGNNEQFF. The CDR3 DNA reads as TGCGCCAGCAGTGAGTCAAAAGGGGTTAGTGGCAACAATGAGCAGTTCTTC.